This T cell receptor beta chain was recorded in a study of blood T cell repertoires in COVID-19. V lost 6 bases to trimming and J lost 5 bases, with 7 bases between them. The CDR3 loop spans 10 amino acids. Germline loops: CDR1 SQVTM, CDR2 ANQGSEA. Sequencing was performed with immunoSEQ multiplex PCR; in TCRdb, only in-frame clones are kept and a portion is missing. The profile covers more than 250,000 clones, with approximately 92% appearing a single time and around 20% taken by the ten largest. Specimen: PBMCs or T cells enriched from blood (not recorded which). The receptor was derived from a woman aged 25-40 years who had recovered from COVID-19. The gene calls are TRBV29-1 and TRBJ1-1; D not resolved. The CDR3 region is CSVSGTEAFF. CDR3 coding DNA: TGCAGCGTCTCCGGGACTGAAGCTTTCTTT.